This TCR beta chain was obtained from a study of blood T cell repertoires in COVID-19. About the research overall: Sources were T cells, B-cell-depleted T cells, or PBMCs; the material itself was cDNA or gDNA.

This clone was seen a few times. Sequenced by immunoSEQ multiplex PCR; TCRdb stores in-frame clones only, minus some. Here the sample spans a few hundred thousand clones, approximately 88% being singletons. Germline CDR1 is KGHSH and CDR2 is LQKENI. The CDR3 extends over 16 amino acids. V lost 3 bases, J lost 1 base, and 2 bases stayed unmatched. A Seattle source enrolled patients during active infection and followed them longitudinally. The TCR was taken from a woman aged 25 to 39 with COVID-19, enrolled during active disease. What was sequenced was peripheral blood. This chain links TRBV18 with TRBJ2-3; 12 bases are shared with TRBD2. CDR3 nucleotide sequence: TGTGCCAGCTCACCCCGGACTAGCGGGGGCACAGATACGCAGTATTTT. Its translation is CASSPRTSGGTDTQYF.